The 18 T cell receptor beta chains presented below share a single source sample, sequenced in a study of human CD8 memory T cell subsets (dated by TCRdb to 2018 to 2021). Sequencing instrument: NextSeq 550. A Human TCR Profiling Kit was used to prepare UMI-labeled 5' RACE TCRbeta libraries. After TCRdb reprocessed the reads, each CDR3 protein sequence was kept as one row, without DNA. This sample's clone table shows almost 5,500 distinct CDR3 sequences. The ten largest clones represent about 35% of the sample. Material for sequencing was CD8+ effector memory T cells (TEM) sorted from PBMCs. The sample's cell subset or site label is to be understood as: effector memory CD8 T cells, CCR7- CD45RO+ CD95+. These receptors all come from a human donor in good health.

The J gene is TRBJ2-7, the V gene TRBV11-1; TCRdb's D call, TRBD2, is unchecked because there is no DNA. The length of the CDR3 is 12 residues. Per germline, CDR1 SGHAT and CDR2 FQDESV (reference sequence). The CDR3 reads CASSDEGYEQYF.

The CDR3 protein is CASSDSGGGTDTQYF. The V call is TRBV9, the J call TRBJ2-3; the D call from TCRdb, TRBD2, cannot be confirmed without DNA. The CDR3 runs to 15 residues. Looked up from germline, CDR1 is SGDLS and CDR2 is YYNGEE.

Considering frequency, this clonotype is medium-sized. The chain links TRBV5-1 to TRBJ1-4. The CDR3 totals 14 residues. Germline values: CDR1 SGHRS, CDR2 YFSETQ. The CDR3 protein is CASSLVGFGEKLFF. The whole variable domain, remainder taken from reference TRBV5-1 and TRBJ1-4, is KAGVTQTPRYLIKTRGQQVTLSCSPISGHRSVSWYQQTPGQGLQFLFEYFSETQRNKGNFPGRFSGRQFSNSRSEMNVSTLELGDSALYLCASSLVGFGEKLFFGSGTQLSVL.

CDR3 region: CASSLSPSGSRKTQYF. The chain uses TRBV28 and TRBJ2-5; no DNA is available, so the TRBD2 call from TCRdb remains unchecked. The V gene's germline CDR1 is MDHEN and CDR2 SYDVKM. The CDR3 spans 16 residues.

The chain links TRBV7-9 to TRBJ1-1; TCRdb gives TRBD1 as the D gene, but with no DNA this cannot be confirmed. Germline loops: CDR1 SEHNR, CDR2 FQNEAQ (reference sequence). The CDR3 is 14 amino acids. Here the CDR3 reads CASSVTGSTTEAFF.

The chain couples TRBV9 to TRBJ2-1; checking the TCRdb D call of TRBD2 is not possible without DNA. The germline V gene has CDR1 SGDLS and CDR2 YYNGEE. This CDR3 is 17 amino acids long. CDR3 sequence reads: CASSVRLAGDKPAEQFF.

The chain is built from TRBV27 and TRBJ2-3; the D call from TCRdb, TRBD2, cannot be confirmed without DNA. There are 18 residues in the CDR3. The germline V gene encodes CDR1 MNHEY and CDR2 SMNVEV (reference sequence). The CDR3 reads CASRSGTSGPRPTDTQYF.

V usage is TRBV7-9 and J usage is TRBJ2-2. The CDR3 spans 15 residues. Per germline, CDR1 SEHNR and CDR2 FQNEAQ (reference sequence). CDR3 amino acids: CASSLGRTNTGELFF.

The rearrangement uses TRBV7-9 and TRBJ2-7; TCRdb's assignment of TRBD1 cannot be checked, as there is no DNA. Germline lookup yields CDR1 SEHNR and CDR2 FQNEAQ (reference sequence). The CDR3 is 14 residues long. CDR3 amino acids: CASSLVGATYEQYF.

This chain links TRBV7-8 with TRBJ2-1; there is no DNA to check the TCRdb D call of TRBD1. This CDR3 comprises 13 residues. The germline CDR1 and CDR2 sequences are SGHVS and FQNEAQ. The chain's CDR3 is CASTGVDYNEQFF. Together with reference TRBV7-8 and TRBJ2-1, the CDR3 gives the full variable domain: GAGVSQSPRYKVAKRGQDVALRCDPISGHVSLFWYQQALGQGPEFLTYFQNEAQLDKSGLPSDRFFAERPEGSVSTLKIQRTQQEDSAVYLCASTGVDYNEQFFGPGTRLTVL.

The gene calls are TRBV2 and TRBJ2-2; TCRdb gives TRBD1 as the D gene, but with no DNA this cannot be confirmed. Germline lookup yields CDR1 SNHLY and CDR2 FYNNEI. CDR3 size: 16 residues. The CDR3 reads CASSDVEGAVTGELFF.

The chain has TRBV7-6 and TRBJ2-3; checking the TCRdb D call of TRBD2 is not possible without DNA. Germline assignment: CDR1 SGHVS and CDR2 FNYEAQ. The CDR3 consists of 17 residues. Here the CDR3 reads CASSLEGTSAFTDTQYF. Based on the CDR3 plus reference TRBV7-6 and TRBJ2-3, the full variable domain is GAGVSQSPRYKVTKRGQDVALRCDPISGHVSLYWYRQALGQGPEFLTYFNYEAQQDKSGLPNDRFSAERPEGSISTLTIQRTEQRDSAMYRCASSLEGTSAFTDTQYFGPGTRLTVL.

The chain employs TRBV29-1 and TRBJ2-7; TCRdb reports TRBD2, a call that lacks DNA to check it against. Germline lookup yields CDR1 SQVTM and CDR2 ANQGSEA. The CDR3 has 15 residues. This CDR3 is CSVEVPLAGAYEQYF.

The CDR3 loop reads CASSLSADRQETQYF. The gene calls are TRBV28 and TRBJ2-5; TCRdb indicates TRBD1, and absent DNA this call remains unverified. This CDR3 has 15 residues. Germline CDR1 MDHEN, CDR2 SYDVKM.

V gene TRBV3-1 combines with J gene TRBJ2-1; with no DNA, the TCRdb D assignment of TRBD2 cannot be verified. Germline CDR1 and CDR2: LGHDT and YNNKEL (reference sequence). This CDR3 is built from 17 residues. The CDR3 sequence: CASSQASEGLGFDEQFF.

This chain connects TRBV5-1 to TRBJ1-1. The germline V gene has CDR1 SGHRS and CDR2 YFSETQ. CDR3 length: 14 amino acids. The CDR3 sequence: CASSPMGENTEAFF.

The rearrangement joins TRBV10-3 to TRBJ2-7. CDR1 ENHRY and CDR2 SYGVKD come from the germline V gene. The CDR3 extends over 12 amino acids. CDR3 residues: CAISESSYEQYF.

The chain has TRBV13 and TRBJ2-7. This CDR3 is 17 amino acids long. Germline CDR1 reads PRHDT; CDR2 reads FYEKMQ (reference sequence). The CDR3 spells CASSLGLRGYSSYEQYF.